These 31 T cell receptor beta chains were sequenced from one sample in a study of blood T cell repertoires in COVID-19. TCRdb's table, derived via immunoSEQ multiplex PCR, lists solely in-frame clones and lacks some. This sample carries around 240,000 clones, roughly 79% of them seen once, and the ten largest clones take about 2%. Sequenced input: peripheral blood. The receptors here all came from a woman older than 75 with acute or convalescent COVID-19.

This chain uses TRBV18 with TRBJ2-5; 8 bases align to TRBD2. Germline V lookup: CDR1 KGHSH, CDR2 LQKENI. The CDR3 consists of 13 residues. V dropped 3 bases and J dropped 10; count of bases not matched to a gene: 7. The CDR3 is CASSPDREGGQYF. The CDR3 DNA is TGTGCCAGCTCACCGGACCGGGAGGGAGGCCAGTACTTC.

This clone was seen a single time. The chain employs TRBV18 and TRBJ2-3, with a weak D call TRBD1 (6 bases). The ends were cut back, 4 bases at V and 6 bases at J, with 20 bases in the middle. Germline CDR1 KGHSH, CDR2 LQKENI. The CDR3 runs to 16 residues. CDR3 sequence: CASSRRTGQMTDTQYF. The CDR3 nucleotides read TGTGCCAGCTCACGGCGCACAGGGCAAATGACGGATACGCAGTATTTT.

CDR3 in amino acids: CASSNRGTEAFF. CDR3 bases: TGCGCCAGCAGTAACAGGGGGACTGAAGCTTTCTTT. The rearrangement uses TRBV4-3 and TRBJ1-1; 8 bases line up with TRBD1. There are 12 residues in the CDR3. In germline, CDR1 is LGHNA, CDR2 YSLEER. Unmatched junction bases numbered 2, after V lost 6 bases and J lost 5 bases.

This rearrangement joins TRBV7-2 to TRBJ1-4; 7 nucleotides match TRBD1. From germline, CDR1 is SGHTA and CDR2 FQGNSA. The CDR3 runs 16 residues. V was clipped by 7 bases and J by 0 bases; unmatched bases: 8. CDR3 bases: TGTGCCAGCACCTACAGGGGAGATACAACTAATGAAAAACTGTTTTTT. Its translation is CASTYRGDTTNEKLFF.

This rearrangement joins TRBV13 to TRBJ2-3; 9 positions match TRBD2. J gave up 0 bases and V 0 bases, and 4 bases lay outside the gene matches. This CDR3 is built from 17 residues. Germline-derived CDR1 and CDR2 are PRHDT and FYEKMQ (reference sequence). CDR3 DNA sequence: TGTGCCAGCAGCTTAGGGGCTAGCGGGGCTAGCACAGATACGCAGTATTTT. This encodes CASSLGASGASTDTQYF.

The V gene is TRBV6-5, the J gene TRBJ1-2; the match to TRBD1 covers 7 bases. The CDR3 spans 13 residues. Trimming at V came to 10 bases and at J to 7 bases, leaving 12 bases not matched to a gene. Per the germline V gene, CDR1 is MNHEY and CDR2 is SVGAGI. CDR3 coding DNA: TGTGCCACAAGAACAGGGGCTTGGGGTGGCTACACCTTC. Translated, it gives CATRTGAWGGYTF.

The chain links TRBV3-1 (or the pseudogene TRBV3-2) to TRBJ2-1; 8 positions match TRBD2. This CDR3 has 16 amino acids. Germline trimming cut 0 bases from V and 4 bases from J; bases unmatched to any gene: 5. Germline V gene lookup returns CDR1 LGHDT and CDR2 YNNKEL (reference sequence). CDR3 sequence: CASSQDPASGYNEQFF. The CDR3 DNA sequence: TGTGCCAGCAGCCAAGATCCGGCTAGCGGGTACAATGAGCAGTTCTTC.

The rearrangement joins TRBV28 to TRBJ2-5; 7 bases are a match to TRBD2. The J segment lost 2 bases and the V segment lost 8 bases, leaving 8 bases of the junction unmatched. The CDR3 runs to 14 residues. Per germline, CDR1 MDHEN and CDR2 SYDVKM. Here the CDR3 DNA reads TGTGCCAGCGGGACTGGGGGGGGACAAGAGACCCAGTACTTC. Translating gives CASGTGGGQETQYF.

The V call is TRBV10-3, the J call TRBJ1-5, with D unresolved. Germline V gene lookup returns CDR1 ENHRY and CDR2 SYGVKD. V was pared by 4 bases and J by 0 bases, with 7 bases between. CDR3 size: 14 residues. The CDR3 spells CAISAGNSNQPQHF. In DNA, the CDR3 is TGTGCCATCAGTGCCGGGAATAGCAATCAGCCCCAGCATTTT.

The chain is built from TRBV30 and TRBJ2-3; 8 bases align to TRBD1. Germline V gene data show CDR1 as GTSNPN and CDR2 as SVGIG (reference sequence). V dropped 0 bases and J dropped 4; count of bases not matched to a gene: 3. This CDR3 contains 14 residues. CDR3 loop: CAWSVRTGPDTQYF. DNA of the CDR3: TGTGCCTGGAGTGTACGGACAGGGCCAGATACGCAGTATTTT.

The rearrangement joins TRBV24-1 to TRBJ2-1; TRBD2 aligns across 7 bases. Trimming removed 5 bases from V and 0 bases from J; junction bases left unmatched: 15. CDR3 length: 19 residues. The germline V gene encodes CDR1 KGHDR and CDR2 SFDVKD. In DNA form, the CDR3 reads TGTGCCACCAGTGCTGGGGGGGGTCGTACCTCTAGCTCCTACAATGAGCAGTTCTTC. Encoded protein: CATSAGGGRTSSSYNEQFF.

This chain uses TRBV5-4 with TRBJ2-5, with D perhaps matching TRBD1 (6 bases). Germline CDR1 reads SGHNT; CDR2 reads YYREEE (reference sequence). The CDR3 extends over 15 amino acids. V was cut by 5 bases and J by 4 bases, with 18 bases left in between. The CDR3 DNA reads TGTGCCAGCAGTCCACAGGGTTCCGTTGGAGAGACCCAGTACTTC. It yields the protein CASSPQGSVGETQYF.

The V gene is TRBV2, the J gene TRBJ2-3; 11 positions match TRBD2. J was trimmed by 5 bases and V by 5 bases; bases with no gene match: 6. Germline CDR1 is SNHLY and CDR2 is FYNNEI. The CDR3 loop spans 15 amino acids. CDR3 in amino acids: CASSISGGAVDTQYF. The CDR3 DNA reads TGTGCCAGCAGTATTAGCGGGGGGGCAGTAGATACGCAGTATTTT.

The CDR3 sequence: CASSQEGGLAGTYNEQFF. In DNA, the CDR3 is TGTGCCAGCAGCCAAGAAGGGGGGCTAGCGGGGACCTACAATGAGCAGTTCTTC. This chain uses TRBV7-3 with TRBJ2-1; 9 bases agree with TRBD2. Germline trimming cut 5 bases from V and 2 bases from J; bases unmatched to any gene: 13. The CDR3 totals 18 residues. CDR1 and CDR2 (germline): SGHTA, FQGTGA.

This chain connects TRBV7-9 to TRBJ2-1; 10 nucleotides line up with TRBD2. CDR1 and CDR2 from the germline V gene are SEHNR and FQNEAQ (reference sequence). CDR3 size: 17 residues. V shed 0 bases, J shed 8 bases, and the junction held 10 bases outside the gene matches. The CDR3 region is CASSLAWQREGLDEQFF. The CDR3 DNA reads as TGTGCCAGCAGCTTAGCGTGGCAGCGGGAGGGCTTGGATGAGCAGTTCTTC.

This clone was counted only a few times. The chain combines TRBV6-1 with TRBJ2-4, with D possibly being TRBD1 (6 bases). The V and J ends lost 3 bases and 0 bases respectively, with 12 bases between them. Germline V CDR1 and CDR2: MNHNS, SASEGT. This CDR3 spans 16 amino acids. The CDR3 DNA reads TGTGCCAGCAGTGAGGGGACACTTCTAGCCAAAAACATTCAGTACTTC. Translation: CASSEGTLLAKNIQYF.

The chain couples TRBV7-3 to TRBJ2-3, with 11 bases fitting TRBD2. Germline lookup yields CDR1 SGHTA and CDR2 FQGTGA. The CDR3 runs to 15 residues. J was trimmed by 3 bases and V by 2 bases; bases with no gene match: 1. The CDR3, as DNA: TGTGCCAGCAGCTTAGGGACTAGCGGTACAGATACGCAGTATTTT. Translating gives CASSLGTSGTDTQYF.

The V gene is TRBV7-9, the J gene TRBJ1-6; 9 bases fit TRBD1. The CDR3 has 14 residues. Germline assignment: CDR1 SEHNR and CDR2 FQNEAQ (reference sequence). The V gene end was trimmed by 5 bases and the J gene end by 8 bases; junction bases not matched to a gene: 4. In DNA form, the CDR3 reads TGTGCCAGCAGCCCGGGACAGGGAGATTCACCCCTCCACTTT. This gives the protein CASSPGQGDSPLHF.

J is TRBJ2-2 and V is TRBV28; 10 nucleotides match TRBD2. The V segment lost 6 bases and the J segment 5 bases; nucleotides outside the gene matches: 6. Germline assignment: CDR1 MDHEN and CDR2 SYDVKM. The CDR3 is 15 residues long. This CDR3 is CASRKLAGLTGELFF. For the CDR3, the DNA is TGTGCCAGCAGGAAACTAGCGGGATTGACCGGGGAGCTGTTTTTT.

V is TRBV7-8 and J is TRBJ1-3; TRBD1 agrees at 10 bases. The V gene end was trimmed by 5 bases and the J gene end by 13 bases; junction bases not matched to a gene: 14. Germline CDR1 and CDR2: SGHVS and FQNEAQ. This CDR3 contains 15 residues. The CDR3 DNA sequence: TGTGCCAGCAGCGAGAGCCGGGACAGGGGCCGACCGATATATTTT. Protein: CASSESRDRGRPIYF.

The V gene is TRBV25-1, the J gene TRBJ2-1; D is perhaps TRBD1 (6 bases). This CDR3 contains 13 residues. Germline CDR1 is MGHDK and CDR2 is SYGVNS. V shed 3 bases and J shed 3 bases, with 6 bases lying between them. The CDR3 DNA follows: TGTGCCAGCAGTGAGGGACACTACAATGAGCAGTTCTTC. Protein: CASSEGHYNEQFF.

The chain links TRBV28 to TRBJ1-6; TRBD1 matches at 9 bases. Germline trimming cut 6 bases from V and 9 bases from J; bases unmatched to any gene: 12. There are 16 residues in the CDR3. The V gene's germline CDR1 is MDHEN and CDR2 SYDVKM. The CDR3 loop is CASSQAKTGGVSPLHF. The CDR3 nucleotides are TGTGCCAGCAGCCAAGCCAAGACAGGGGGAGTTTCACCCCTCCACTTT.

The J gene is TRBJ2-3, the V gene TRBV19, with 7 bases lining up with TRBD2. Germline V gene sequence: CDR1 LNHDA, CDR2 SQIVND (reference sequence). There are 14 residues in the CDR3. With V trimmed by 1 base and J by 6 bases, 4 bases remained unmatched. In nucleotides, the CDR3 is TGTGCCAGTAGTATAGGAACTAGCGTTGATACGCAGTATTTT. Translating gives CASSIGTSVDTQYF.

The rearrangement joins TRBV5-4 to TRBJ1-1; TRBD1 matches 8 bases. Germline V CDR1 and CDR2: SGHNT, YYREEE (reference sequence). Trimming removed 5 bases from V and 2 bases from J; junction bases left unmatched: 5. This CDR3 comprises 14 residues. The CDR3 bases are TGTGCCAGCAGGGACAGGGAGAGAAACACTGAAGCTTTCTTT. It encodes CASRDRERNTEAFF.

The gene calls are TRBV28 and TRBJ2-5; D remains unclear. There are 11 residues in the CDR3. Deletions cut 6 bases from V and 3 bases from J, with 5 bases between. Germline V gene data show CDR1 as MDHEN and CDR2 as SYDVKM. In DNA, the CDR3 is TGTGCCAGCAGGGCGGAAGAGACCCAGTACTTC. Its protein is CASRAEETQYF.

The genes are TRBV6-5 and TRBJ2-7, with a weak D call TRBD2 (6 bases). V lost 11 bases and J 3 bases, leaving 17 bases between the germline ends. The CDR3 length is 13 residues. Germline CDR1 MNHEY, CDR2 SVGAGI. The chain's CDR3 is CAGSWGLDYEQYF. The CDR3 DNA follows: TGTGCCGGATCCTGGGGACTGGACTACGAGCAGTACTTC.

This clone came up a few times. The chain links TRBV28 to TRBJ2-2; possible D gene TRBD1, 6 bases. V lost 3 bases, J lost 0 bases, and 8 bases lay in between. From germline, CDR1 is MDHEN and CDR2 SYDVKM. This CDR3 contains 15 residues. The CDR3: CASSFEGANTGELFF. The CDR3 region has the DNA TGTGCCAGCAGTTTTGAGGGGGCGAACACCGGGGAGCTGTTTTTT.

The chain's CDR3 is CSASSRDRGSQPQHF. DNA of the CDR3: TGCAGTGCTAGTTCCAGGGACAGGGGCTCTCAGCCCCAGCATTTT. The gene calls are TRBV20-1 and TRBJ1-5; TRBD1 matches at 10 bases. With V trimmed by 3 bases and J by 6 bases, 8 bases remained unmatched. CDR1 and CDR2 (germline): DFQATT, SNEGSKA (reference sequence). This CDR3 comprises 15 residues.

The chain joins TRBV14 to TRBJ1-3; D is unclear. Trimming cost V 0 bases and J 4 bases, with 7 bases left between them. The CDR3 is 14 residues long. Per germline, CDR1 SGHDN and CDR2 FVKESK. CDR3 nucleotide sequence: TGTGCCAGCAGCCAAGAGGTCAGGGGAAACACCATATATTTT. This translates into CASSQEVRGNTIYF.

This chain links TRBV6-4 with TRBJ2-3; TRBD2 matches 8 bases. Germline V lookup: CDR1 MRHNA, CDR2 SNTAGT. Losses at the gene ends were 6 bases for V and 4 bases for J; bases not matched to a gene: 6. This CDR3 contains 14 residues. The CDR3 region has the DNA TGTGCCAGCAGCCCCGGACTAGCAGCAGATACGCAGTATTTT. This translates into CASSPGLAADTQYF.

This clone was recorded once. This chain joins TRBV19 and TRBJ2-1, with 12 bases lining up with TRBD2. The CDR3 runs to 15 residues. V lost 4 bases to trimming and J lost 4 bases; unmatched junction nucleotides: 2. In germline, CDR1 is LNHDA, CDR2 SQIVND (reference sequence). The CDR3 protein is CASSTSGRAYNEQFF. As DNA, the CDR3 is TGTGCCAGTAGTACTAGCGGGAGGGCATACAATGAGCAGTTCTTC.